A selection of T cell receptor beta chains follows, all from one sample in a study of T cells in Graves' hyperthyroidism and ophthalmopathy. TCRdb re-called the multiplex PCR reads with MiXCR, one entry per CDR3 protein. Found here are hundreds of thousands of distinct CDR3 sequences, around 13% of them singletons; the top ten hold about 9.1%. The sample consisted of blood. The source of these receptors is a woman between 18 and 30 years old with Graves' hyperthyroidism. The CDR3 runs from the conserved cysteine through the conserved F or W. The D gene is left open where the match is weak. For some rows the clone size is stated as once, few or many, or as a class when expanded; others skip it.

J: TRBJ1-2
D: NA
V: TRBV3-1
size: many
DNA: TGTGCCAGCAGCCAAGGCCCTAATCCTAAGGGGGGCTACACCTTC
CDR3: CASSQGPNPKGGYTF

J: TRBJ2-2
D: NA
V: TRBV6-1
size: many
DNA: TGTGCCAGCAGTGTTACAATCACCGGGGAGCTGTTTTTT
CDR3: CASSVTITGELFF

J: TRBJ2-3
D: NA
V: TRBV27
size: NA
DNA: TGTGCCAGCAGTTTTGGGAATTCATGGTATTTT
CDR3: CASSFGNSWYF

J: TRBJ2-3
D: TRBD2
V: TRBV5-1
size: many
DNA: TGCGCCAGCAGCCCCCGACTAGCGGGGGGCCGGGATACGCAGTATTTT
CDR3: CASSPRLAGGRDTQYF

J: TRBJ2-3
D: NA
V: TRBV18
size: NA
DNA: TGTGCCAGCTCACCACGGGCAGGGGCGACAGATACGCAGTATTTT
CDR3: CASSPRAGATDTQYF

J: TRBJ2-1
D: NA
V: TRBV11-2
size: many
DNA: TGTGCCAGCAGCTGGTTTCAGGGGATTTTCTACAATGAGCAGTTCTTC
CDR3: CASSWFQGIFYNEQFF

J: TRBJ2-1
D: NA
V: TRBV3-1
size: many
DNA: TGTGCCAGCAGCCAAGAGGAGGGGGCCAAGCAGTTCTTC
CDR3: CASSQEEGAKQFF

J: TRBJ2-7
D: NA
V: TRBV7-2
size: many
DNA: TGTGCCAGCAGCTACCTAGGGGCGAACGGGGTCGAGCAGTACTTC
CDR3: CASSYLGANGVEQYF

J: TRBJ2-1
D: NA
V: TRBV28
size: many
DNA: TGTGCCACATTTAGCGTCTACAATGAGCAGTTCTTC
CDR3: CATFSVYNEQFF

J: TRBJ1-5
D: NA
V: TRBV6-1
size: NA
DNA: TGTGCCAGCAGCTGGGGCAGGGATACTCAGCCCCAGCATTTT
CDR3: CASSWGRDTQPQHF

J: TRBJ1-1
D: NA
V: TRBV19
size: many
DNA: TGTGCCAGTAGTATTTGGGGTCCGAACACTGAAGCTTTCTTT
CDR3: CASSIWGPNTEAFF

J: TRBJ2-5
D: NA
V: TRBV10-3
size: NA
DNA: TGTGCCATCAGTGCCGGTCAGGTTGGGGCGGAGACCCAGTACTTC
CDR3: CAISAGQVGAETQYF

J: TRBJ1-1
D: NA
V: TRBV2
size: many
DNA: TGTGCCAGCAGGAGGACCGTGAACACTGAAGCTTTCTTT
CDR3: CASRRTVNTEAFF

J: TRBJ1-2
D: NA
V: TRBV7-8
size: many
DNA: TGTGCCAGCAGCTTAGGACAGGACTATGGCTACACCTTC
CDR3: CASSLGQDYGYTF

J: TRBJ1-5
D: NA
V: TRBV3-1
size: many
DNA: TGTGCCAGCAGCCGCGAAGGCATACAGCCCCAGCATTTT
CDR3: CASSREGIQPQHF

J: TRBJ2-2
D: NA
V: TRBV29-1
size: many
DNA: TGCAGCGTTGAGCACGGGGAGCTGTTTTTT
CDR3: CSVEHGELFF

J: TRBJ2-5
D: NA
V: TRBV11-2
size: many
DNA: TGTGCCAGCAGCGGGGGGGCAGGGGGCAGTCTGGAGACCCAGTACTTC
CDR3: CASSGGAGGSLETQYF

J: TRBJ1-1
D: NA
V: TRBV12-3/TRBV12-4
size: many
DNA: TGTACCAGCAGTTTTGAGGGACACGGCACTGAAGCTTTCTTT
CDR3: CTSSFEGHGTEAFF

J: TRBJ2-5
D: NA
V: TRBV3-1
size: once
DNA: TGTGCCAGCAGCTCCCAGGAGGGGGGCCCTCAAGAGACCCAGTACTTC
CDR3: CASSSQEGGPQETQYF